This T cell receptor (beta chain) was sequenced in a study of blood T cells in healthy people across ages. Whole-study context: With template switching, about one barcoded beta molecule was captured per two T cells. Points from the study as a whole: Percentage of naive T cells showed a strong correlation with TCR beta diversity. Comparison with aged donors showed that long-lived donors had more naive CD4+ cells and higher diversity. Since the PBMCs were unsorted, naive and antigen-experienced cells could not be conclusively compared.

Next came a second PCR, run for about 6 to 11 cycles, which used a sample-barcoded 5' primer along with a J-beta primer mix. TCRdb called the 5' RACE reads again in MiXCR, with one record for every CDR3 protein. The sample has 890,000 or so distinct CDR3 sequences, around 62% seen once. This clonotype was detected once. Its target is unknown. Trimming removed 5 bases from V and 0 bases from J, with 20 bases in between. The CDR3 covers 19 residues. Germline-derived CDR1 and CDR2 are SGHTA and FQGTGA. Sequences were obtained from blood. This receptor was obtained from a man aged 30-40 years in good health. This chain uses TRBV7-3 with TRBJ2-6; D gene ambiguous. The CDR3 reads CASSPDRLIRASGANVLTF. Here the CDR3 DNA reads TGTGCCAGCAGCCCGGACCGGTTGATAAGGGCCTCTGGGGCCAACGTCCTGACTTTC.